The 14 T cell receptor beta chains below were found in one sample sequenced in a study of blood T cell repertoires in COVID-19. Using immunoSEQ multiplex PCR, the repertoire was profiled, and TCRdb retains in-frame clones only, with some absent. The data contain tens of thousands of clones, roughly 75% of them singletons. Sequencing was carried out using peripheral blood. The receptors originated from a man older than 75 with active or convalescent COVID-19.

V and J are TRBV7-3 and TRBJ2-7, with 9 bases fitting TRBD1. J was trimmed by 3 bases and V by 6 bases; bases with no gene match: 3. The CDR3 is 13 residues long. CDR1 and CDR2 from the germline V gene are SGHTA and FQGTGA. The CDR3 region has the DNA TGTGCCAGCAGTCCGGACAGGGGCTACGAGCAGTACTTC. Translated, it gives CASSPDRGYEQYF.

J is TRBJ1-1 and V is TRBV11-3, with 7 bases aligning to TRBD1. CDR3 length equals 13 residues. V shed 5 bases and J 4 bases; nucleotides not matched to a gene: 4. Per germline, CDR1 SGHNT and CDR2 YENEEA. The CDR3 loop reads CASSLQGSTEAFF. The CDR3, as DNA: TGTGCCAGCAGCCTACAGGGGAGCACTGAAGCTTTCTTT.

The chain employs TRBV7-9 and TRBJ1-2, with 9 bases aligning to TRBD1. The germline V gene has CDR1 SEHNR and CDR2 FQNEAQ (reference sequence). The CDR3 contains 15 residues. With V trimmed by 3 bases and J by 4 bases, 6 bases remained unmatched. CDR3 in amino acids: CASSFSTGGSYGYTF. Here the CDR3 DNA reads TGTGCCAGCAGCTTTTCGACAGGGGGGAGCTATGGCTACACCTTC.

V usage is TRBV9 and J usage is TRBJ2-1; 11 positions agree with TRBD2. The V gene's germline CDR1 is SGDLS and CDR2 YYNGEE. The ends lost 4 bases at V and 0 bases at J; junction bases unmatched: 15. The CDR3 runs to 20 residues. CDR3 sequence (DNA): TGTGCCAGCAGCTCCCGACTACTAGCGGGGGACCAGTCCTCCTACAATGAGCAGTTCTTC. This sequence encodes CASSSRLLAGDQSSYNEQFF.

The chain combines TRBV28 with TRBJ1-5; tentative D call: TRBD1 (6 bases). V was shortened by 1 base and J by 2 bases, with 15 bases between the two germline ends. This CDR3 contains 17 residues. Germline V lookup: CDR1 MDHEN, CDR2 SYDVKM. In nucleotides, the CDR3 is TGTGCCAGCAGTTTATTTGGATCGGGGGGCGGCAATCAGCCCCAGCATTTT. Translating it yields CASSLFGSGGGNQPQHF.

The V gene is TRBV4-2, the J gene TRBJ2-2, with D uncertain. V was shortened by 1 base and J by 4 bases, with 7 bases between the two germline ends. The CDR3 contains 14 residues. The V gene's germline CDR1 is LGHNA and CDR2 YNFKEQ. The CDR3 protein is CASSQVYSTGELFF. The CDR3 bases are TGTGCCAGCAGCCAAGTATATTCCACCGGGGAGCTGTTTTTT.

This clone was seen only a few times. The rearrangement joins TRBV5-6 to TRBJ2-7, with TRBD1 as a possible D gene (6 bases). The CDR3 has 17 amino acids. Between the trimmed V and J ends, which lost 6 bases and 4 bases, there was a span of 26 bases. Germline V lookup: CDR1 SGHDT, CDR2 YYEEEE. The CDR3 reads CASTLTPNTGTLYEQYF. For the CDR3, the DNA is TGTGCCAGCACCTTAACACCTAACACCGGGACACTTTACGAGCAGTACTTC.

The chain uses TRBV27 and TRBJ1-1, with a weak D call TRBD1 (5 bases). There are 13 residues in the CDR3. Per germline, CDR1 MNHEY and CDR2 SMNVEV (reference sequence). Trimming shortened V by 5 bases and J by 5 bases, and 12 bases separated the two germline ends. The CDR3 spells CASSNRGGTEAFF. DNA of the CDR3: TGTGCCAGCAGTAATCGGGGGGGGACTGAAGCTTTCTTT.

This clone was observed a single time. The rearrangement uses TRBV4-3 and TRBJ2-1; 11 bases line up with TRBD2. Trimming at V came to 3 bases and at J to 7 bases, leaving 11 bases not matched to a gene. Germline V gene data show CDR1 as LGHNA and CDR2 as YSLEER. The length of the CDR3 is 17 residues. CDR3 sequence reads: CASSHSLASGGRNEQFF. The CDR3 DNA follows: TGCGCCAGCAGCCACTCCCTGGCTAGCGGGGGGAGGAATGAGCAGTTCTTC.

The V call is TRBV19, the J call TRBJ2-7; D is possibly TRBD2 (6 bases). V gave up 4 bases and J gave up 2 bases, with 12 bases separating them. Germline-derived CDR1 and CDR2 are LNHDA and SQIVND (reference sequence). The CDR3 extends over 14 amino acids. CDR3 loop: CASSTGTSAYEQYF. The CDR3, as DNA: TGTGCCAGTAGTACGGGGACTTCTGCCTACGAGCAGTACTTC.

The chain carries TRBV25-1 and TRBJ1-4; 7 nucleotides line up with TRBD1. V gave up 5 bases and J gave up 5 bases; unmatched junction bases: 5. From germline, CDR1 is MGHDK and CDR2 SYGVNS. The CDR3 has 14 amino acids. The CDR3 coding sequence is TGTGCCAGCAGTACCGACAGGGTCAATGAAAAACTGTTTTTT. It codes for CASSTDRVNEKLFF.

V gene TRBV19 combines with J gene TRBJ2-1, with 12 bases fitting TRBD1. The ends lost 4 bases at V and 8 bases at J; junction bases unmatched: 6. The CDR3 length is 15 residues. The V gene's germline CDR1 is LNHDA and CDR2 SQIVND (reference sequence). The CDR3 loop is CASSTRDRGLDEQFF. The CDR3 DNA reads TGTGCCAGTAGTACCCGGGACAGGGGGCTTGATGAGCAGTTCTTC.

In its sample, this clone was seen once. The V and J genes are TRBV15 and TRBJ2-1; 13 bases match TRBD2. The V gene end was trimmed by 3 bases and the J gene end by 4 bases; junction bases not matched to a gene: 3. Per the germline V gene, CDR1 is LNHNV and CDR2 is YYDKDF (reference sequence). This CDR3 has 16 residues. The CDR3 loop reads CATSRWTSGGYNEQFF. The CDR3 nucleotides are TGTGCCACCAGCAGGTGGACTAGCGGGGGATACAATGAGCAGTTCTTC.

The chain employs TRBV30 and TRBJ2-3; D may be TRBD1 (6 bases). Between the trimmed V and J ends, which lost 2 bases and 4 bases, there was a span of 16 bases. The CDR3 is 15 residues long. CDR1 and CDR2 from the germline V gene are GTSNPN and SVGIG (reference sequence). The CDR3 DNA reads as TGTGCCTGGAGTCTCTCGGCCAAGGGGGCAGATACGCAGTATTTT. This sequence encodes CAWSLSAKGADTQYF.